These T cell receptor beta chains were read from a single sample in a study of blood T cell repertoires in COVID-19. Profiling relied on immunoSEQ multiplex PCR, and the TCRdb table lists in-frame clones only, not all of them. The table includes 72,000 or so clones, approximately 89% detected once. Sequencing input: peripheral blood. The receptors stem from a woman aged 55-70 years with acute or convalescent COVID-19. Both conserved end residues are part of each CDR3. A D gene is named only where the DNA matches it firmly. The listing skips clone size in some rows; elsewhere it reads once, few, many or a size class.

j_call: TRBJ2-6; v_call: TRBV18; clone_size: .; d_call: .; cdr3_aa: CASSTKGQTGRSGANVLTF; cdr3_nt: TGTGCCAGCTCCACCAAGGGACAAACAGGGCGGTCTGGGGCCAACGTCCTGACTTTC
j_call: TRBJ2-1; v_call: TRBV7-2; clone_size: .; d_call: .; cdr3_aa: CASRVDWSSYNEQFF; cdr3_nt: TGTGCCAGCAGGGTGGACTGGAGCTCCTACAATGAGCAGTTCTTC
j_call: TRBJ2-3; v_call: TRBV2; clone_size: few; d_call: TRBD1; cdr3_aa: CASSGDSLLTDTQYF; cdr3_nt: TGTGCCAGCAGTGGGGACAGCCTACTCACAGATACGCAGTATTTT
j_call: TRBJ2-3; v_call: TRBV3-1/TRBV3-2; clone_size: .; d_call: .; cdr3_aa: CASSQSLNTQYF; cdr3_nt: TGTGCCAGCAGCCAATCGCTAAATACGCAGTATTTT
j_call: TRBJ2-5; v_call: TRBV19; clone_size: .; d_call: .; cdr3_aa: CASSISREETQYF; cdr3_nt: TGTGCCAGTAGTATTTCCAGGGAAGAGACCCAGTACTTC
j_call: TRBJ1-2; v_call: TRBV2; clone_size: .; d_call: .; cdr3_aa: CASSETSETNYGYTF; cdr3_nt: TGTGCCAGCAGTGAAACCTCGGAGACTAACTATGGCTACACCTTC
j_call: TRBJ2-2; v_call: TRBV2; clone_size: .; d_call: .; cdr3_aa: CASSEDSVNTGELFF; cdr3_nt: TGTGCCAGCAGTGAGGACAGTGTTAACACCGGGGAGCTGTTTTTT
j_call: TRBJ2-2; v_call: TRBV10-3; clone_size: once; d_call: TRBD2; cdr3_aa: CAISLGRGEATGELFF; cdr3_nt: TGTGCCATCAGCTTAGGCCGGGGGGAAGCGACCGGGGAGCTGTTTTTT
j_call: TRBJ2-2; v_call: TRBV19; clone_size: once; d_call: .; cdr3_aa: CASQRRANTGELFF; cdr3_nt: TGTGCCAGTCAACGCAGGGCGAACACCGGGGAGCTGTTTTTT
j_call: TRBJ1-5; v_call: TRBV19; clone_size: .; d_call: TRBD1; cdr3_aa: CASSVTGGFQPQHF; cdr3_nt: TGTGCCAGTAGTGTGACAGGGGGCTTCCAGCCCCAGCATTTT
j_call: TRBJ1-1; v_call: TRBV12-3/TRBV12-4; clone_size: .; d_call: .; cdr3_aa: CASSHQALGAFF; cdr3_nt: TGTGCCAGCAGTCATCAGGCATTAGGAGCTTTCTTT
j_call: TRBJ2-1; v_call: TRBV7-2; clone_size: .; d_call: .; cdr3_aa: CASSLGGVYNEQFF; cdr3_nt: TGTGCCAGCAGTCTAGGGGGGGTCTACAATGAGCAGTTCTTC
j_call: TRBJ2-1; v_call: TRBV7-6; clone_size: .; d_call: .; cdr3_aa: CASSSPGRSSYNEQFF; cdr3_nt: TGTGCCAGCAGCTCCCCGGGGAGAAGCTCCTACAATGAGCAGTTCTTC
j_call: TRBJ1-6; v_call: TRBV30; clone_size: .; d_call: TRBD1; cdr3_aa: CAWSLGQGNSPLHF; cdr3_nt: TGTGCCTGGAGTCTCGGACAGGGGAATTCACCCCTCCACTTT
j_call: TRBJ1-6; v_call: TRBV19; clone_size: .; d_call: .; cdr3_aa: CATLGETNSPLHF; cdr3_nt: TGTGCCACCTTGGGAGAGACTAATTCACCCCTCCACTTT
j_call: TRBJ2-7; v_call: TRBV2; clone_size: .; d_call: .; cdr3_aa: CASKSRAGRYEQYF; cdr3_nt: TGTGCCAGCAAGAGCCGGGCGGGGCGCTACGAGCAGTACTTC
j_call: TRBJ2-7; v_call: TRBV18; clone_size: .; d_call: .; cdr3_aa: CASSQQGGYEQYF; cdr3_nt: TGTGCCAGCTCACAGCAGGGAGGATACGAGCAGTACTTC
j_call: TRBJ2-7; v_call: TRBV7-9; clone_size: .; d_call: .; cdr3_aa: CASSSRGSYEQYF; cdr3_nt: TGTGCCAGCAGCTCGCGGGGATCCTACGAGCAGTACTTC
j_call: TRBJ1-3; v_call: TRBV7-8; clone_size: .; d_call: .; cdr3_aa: CASSLVTPSPTIYF; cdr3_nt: TGTGCCAGCAGCTTAGTTACCCCGAGCCCCACCATATATTTT
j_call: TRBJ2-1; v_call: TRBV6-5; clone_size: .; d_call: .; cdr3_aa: CASAWGLAEGEQFF; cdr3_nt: TGTGCCAGCGCGTGGGGGCTAGCAGAGGGGGAGCAGTTCTTC
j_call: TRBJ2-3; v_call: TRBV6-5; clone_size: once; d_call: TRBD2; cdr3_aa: CASRRSGSGGNTQYF; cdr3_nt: TGTGCCAGCAGGAGGTCGGGTAGCGGGGGGAATACGCAGTATTTT
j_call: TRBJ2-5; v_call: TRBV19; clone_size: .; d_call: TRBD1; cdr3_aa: CASSKRQGRETQYF; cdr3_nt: TGTGCCAGTAGTAAACGACAGGGGCGGGAGACCCAGTACTTC
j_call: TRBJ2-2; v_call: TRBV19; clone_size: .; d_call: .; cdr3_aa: CASSWRVATGELFF; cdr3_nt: TGTGCCAGTAGTTGGAGGGTTGCCACCGGGGAGCTGTTTTTT
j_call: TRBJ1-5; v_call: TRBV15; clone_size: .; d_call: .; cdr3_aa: CATSRDVNSGQPQHF; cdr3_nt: TGTGCCACCAGCAGAGATGTGAATTCGGGTCAGCCCCAGCATTTT
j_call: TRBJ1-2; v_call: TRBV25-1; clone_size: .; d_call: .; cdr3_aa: CASSDTPQKDSFFYGYTF; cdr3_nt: TGTGCCAGCAGTGATACCCCTCAGAAGGACAGTTTCTTTTATGGCTACACCTTC
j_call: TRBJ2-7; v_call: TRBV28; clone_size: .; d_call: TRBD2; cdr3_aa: CASRDRGGPREQYF; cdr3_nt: TGTGCCAGCCGAGATCGGGGGGGGCCAAGGGAGCAGTACTTC
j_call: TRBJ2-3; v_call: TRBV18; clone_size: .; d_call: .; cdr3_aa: CASSRIRGVLDTQYF; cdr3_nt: TGTGCCAGCTCACGGATCAGGGGAGTATTAGATACGCAGTATTTT
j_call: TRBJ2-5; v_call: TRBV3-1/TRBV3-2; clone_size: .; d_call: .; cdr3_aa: CASSQLGLASETQYF; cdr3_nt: TGTGCCAGCAGCCAGTTAGGCCTAGCGTCAGAGACCCAGTACTTC
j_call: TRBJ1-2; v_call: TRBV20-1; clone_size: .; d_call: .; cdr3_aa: CSARYPGTWTF; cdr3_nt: TGCAGTGCTAGATACCCAGGGACTTGGACCTTC
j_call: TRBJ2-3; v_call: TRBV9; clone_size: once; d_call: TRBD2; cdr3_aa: CASSVTSGGARDTQYF; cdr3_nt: TGTGCCAGCAGCGTAACTAGCGGGGGGGCTAGGGATACGCAGTATTTT
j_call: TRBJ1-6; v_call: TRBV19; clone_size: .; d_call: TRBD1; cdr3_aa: CASSTGTGDYNSPLHF; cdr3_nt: TGTGCCAGTAGTACCGGGACAGGGGATTATAATTCACCCCTCCACTTT
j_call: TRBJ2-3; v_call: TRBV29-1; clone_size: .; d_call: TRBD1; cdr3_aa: CSAAGTGVLDTQYF; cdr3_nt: TGCAGCGCTGCCGGGACAGGGGTGTTAGATACGCAGTATTTT
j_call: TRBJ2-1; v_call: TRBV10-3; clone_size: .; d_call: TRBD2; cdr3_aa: CASGGPGNEQFF; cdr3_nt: TGTGCCTCGGGGGGGCCGGGAAATGAGCAGTTCTTC
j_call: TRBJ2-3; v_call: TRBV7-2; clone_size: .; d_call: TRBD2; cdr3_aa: CASSLSVAGGRTDTQYF; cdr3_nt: TGTGCCAGCAGCTTAAGCGTAGCGGGGGGGCGCACAGATACGCAGTATTTT
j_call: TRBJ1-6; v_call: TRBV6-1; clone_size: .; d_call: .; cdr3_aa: CASSEIWVRVMGNSPLHF; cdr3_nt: TGTGCCAGCAGTGAAATTTGGGTCAGGGTGATGGGAAATTCACCCCTCCACTTT
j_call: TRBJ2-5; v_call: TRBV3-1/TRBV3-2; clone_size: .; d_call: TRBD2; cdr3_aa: CASSQATSGGQETQYF; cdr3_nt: TGTGCCAGCAGCCAGGCCACTAGCGGGGGCCAAGAGACCCAGTACTTC
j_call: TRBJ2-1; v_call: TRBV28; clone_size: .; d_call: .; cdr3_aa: CASRRGEIRGNEQFF; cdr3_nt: TGTGCCAGCAGGCGGGGTGAGATCCGAGGGAATGAGCAGTTCTTC
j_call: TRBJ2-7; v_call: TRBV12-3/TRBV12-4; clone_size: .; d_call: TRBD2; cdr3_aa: CASSRSGVEQYF; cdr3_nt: TGTGCCAGCAGCCGTAGCGGGGTCGAGCAGTACTTC
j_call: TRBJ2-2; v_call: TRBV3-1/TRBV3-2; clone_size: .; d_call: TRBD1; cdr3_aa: CASSPRDRNTGELFF; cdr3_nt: TGTGCCAGCAGCCCCCGGGACAGGAACACCGGGGAGCTGTTTTTT
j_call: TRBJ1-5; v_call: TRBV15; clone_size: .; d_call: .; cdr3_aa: CATSRDLGWQPQHF; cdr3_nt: TGTGCCACCAGCAGAGATCTTGGCTGGCAGCCCCAGCATTTT
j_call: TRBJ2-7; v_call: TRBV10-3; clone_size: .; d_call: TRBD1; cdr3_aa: CAITGTGDPYEQYF; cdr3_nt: TGTGCCATCACAGGGACAGGGGACCCCTACGAGCAGTACTTC
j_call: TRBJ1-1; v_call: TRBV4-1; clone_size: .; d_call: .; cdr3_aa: CASSQDPTSRDTEAFF; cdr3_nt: TGCGCCAGCAGCCAAGATCCAACTTCCAGGGACACTGAAGCTTTCTTT
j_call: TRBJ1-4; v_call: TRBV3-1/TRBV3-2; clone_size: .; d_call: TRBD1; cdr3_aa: CASSQAIQGRNEKVFF; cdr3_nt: TGTGCCAGCAGCCAAGCGATACAGGGGAGGAATGAGAAAGTGTTTTTT
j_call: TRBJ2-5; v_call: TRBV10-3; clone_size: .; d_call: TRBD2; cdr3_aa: CAIGPSGGQETQYF; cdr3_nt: TGTGCCATCGGCCCTAGCGGGGGCCAAGAGACCCAGTACTTC
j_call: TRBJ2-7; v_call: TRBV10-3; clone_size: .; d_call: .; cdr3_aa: CAISEVTESYEQYF; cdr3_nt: TGTGCCATCAGTGAGGTAACAGAGTCCTACGAGCAGTACTTC
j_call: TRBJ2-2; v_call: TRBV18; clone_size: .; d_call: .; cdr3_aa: CASSRGGGGTSTGELFF; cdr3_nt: TGTGCCAGCTCACGGGGTGGCGGAGGCACGAGCACCGGGGAGCTGTTTTTT
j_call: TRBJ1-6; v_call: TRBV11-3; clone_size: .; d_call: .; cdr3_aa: CASSLGGNSPLHF; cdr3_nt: TGTGCCAGCAGCCTGGGGGGGAATTCACCCCTCCACTTT
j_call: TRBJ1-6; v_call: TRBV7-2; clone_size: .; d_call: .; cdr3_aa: CASSLHQVGSPLHF; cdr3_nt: TGTGCCAGCAGCTTACATCAGGTTGGATCACCCCTCCACTTT
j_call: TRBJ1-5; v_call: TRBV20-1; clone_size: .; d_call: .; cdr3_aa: CSASSQPAGGQPQHF; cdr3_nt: TGCAGTGCTAGTTCGCAGCCGGCGGGGGGTCAGCCCCAGCATTTT
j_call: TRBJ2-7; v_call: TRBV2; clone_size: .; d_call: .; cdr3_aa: CASTRSVYEQYF; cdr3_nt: TGTGCCAGCACCCGTTCGGTCTACGAGCAGTACTTC
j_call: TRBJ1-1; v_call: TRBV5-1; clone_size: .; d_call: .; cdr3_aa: CASSFGQENTEAFF; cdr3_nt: TGCGCCAGCAGCTTCGGTCAGGAAAACACTGAAGCTTTCTTT
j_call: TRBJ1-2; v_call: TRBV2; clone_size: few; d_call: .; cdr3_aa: CASETDAGYGYTF; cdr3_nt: TGTGCCAGCGAGACGGATGCGGGCTATGGCTACACCTTC
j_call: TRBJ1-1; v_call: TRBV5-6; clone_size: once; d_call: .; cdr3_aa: CASSYELTRGTEAFF; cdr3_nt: TGTGCCAGCAGCTATGAGCTAACGCGGGGCACTGAAGCTTTCTTT
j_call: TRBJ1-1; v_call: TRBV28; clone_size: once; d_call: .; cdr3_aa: CASRGGDSMNTEAFF; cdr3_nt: TGTGCCAGCAGGGGGGGGGATTCCATGAACACTGAAGCTTTCTTT
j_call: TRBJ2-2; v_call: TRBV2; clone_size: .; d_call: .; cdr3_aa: CASSESETDNTGELFF; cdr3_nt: TGTGCCAGCAGTGAATCAGAGACAGATAACACCGGGGAGCTGTTTTTT